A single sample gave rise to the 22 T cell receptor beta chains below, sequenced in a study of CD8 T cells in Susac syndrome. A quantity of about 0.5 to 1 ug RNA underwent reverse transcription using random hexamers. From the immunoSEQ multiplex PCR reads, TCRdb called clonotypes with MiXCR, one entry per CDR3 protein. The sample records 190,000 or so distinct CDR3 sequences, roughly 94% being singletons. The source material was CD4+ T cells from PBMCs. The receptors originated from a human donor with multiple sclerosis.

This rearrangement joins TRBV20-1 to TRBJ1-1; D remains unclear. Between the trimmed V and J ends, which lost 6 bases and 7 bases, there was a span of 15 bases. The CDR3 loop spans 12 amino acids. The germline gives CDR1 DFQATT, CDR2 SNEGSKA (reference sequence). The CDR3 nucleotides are TGCAGTGCCAACTTGCCGGGAGGTGAAGCTTTCTTT. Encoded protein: CSANLPGGEAFF.

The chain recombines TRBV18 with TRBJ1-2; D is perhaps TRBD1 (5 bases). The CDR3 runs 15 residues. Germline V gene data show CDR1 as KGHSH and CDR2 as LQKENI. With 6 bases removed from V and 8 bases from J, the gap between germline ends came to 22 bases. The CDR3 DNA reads TGTGCCAGCTCGAATACCGGGACGTCAAGGGGAGGCTACACCTTC. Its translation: CASSNTGTSRGGYTF.

CDR3 loop: CSAKRGVNEQFF. The DNA of the CDR3 is TGCAGTGCCAAGAGGGGGGTCAATGAGCAGTTCTTC. The chain has TRBV20-1 and TRBJ2-1, with D perhaps matching TRBD1 or TRBD2 (6 bases each). The CDR3 is made up of 12 amino acids. Trimming shortened V by 6 bases and J by 6 bases, and 12 bases separated the two germline ends. Germline V gene sequence: CDR1 DFQATT, CDR2 SNEGSKA (reference sequence).

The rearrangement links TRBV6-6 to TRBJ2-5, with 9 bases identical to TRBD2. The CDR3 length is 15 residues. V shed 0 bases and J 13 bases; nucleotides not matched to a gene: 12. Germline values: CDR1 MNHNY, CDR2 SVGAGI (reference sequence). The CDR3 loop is CASSYSSRGGLLPYF. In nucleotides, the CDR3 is TGTGCCAGCAGTTACTCGTCGCGGGGGGGCCTACTACCGTACTTC.

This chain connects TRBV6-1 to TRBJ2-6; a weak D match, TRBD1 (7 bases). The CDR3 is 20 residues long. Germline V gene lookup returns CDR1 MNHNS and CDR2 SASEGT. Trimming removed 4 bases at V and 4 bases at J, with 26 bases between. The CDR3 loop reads CASSAYGGGAGLGGANVLTF. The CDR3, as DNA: TGTGCCAGCAGTGCCTATGGAGGGGGCGCCGGGTTGGGAGGGGCCAACGTCCTGACTTTC.

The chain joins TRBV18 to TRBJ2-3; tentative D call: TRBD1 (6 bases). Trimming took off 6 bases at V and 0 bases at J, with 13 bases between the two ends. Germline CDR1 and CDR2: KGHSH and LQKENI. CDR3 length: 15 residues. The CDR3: CASSIQGLSTDTQYF. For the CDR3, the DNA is TGTGCCAGCTCGATCCAGGGGTTGAGCACAGATACGCAGTATTTT. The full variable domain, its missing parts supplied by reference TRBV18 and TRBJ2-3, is NAGVMQNPRHLVRRRGQEARLRCSPMKGHSHVYWYRQLPEEGLKFMVYLQKENIIDESGMPKERFSAEFPKEGPSILRIQQVVRGDSAAYFCASSIQGLSTDTQYFGPGTRLTVL.

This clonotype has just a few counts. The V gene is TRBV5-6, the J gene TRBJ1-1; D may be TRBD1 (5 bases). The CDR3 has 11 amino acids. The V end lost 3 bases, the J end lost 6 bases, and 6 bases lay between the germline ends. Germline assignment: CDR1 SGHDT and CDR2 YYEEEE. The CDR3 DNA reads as TGTGCCAGCAGCTGGGGACCTGAAGCTTTCTTT. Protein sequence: CASSWGPEAFF.

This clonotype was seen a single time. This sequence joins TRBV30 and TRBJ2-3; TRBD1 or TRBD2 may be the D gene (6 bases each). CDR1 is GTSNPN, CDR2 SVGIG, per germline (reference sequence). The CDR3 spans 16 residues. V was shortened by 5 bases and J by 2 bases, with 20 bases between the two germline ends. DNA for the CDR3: TGTGCCTGGGGAGGGCGGGGACAACCTCCCACAGATACGCAGTATTTT. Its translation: CAWGGRGQPPTDTQYF.

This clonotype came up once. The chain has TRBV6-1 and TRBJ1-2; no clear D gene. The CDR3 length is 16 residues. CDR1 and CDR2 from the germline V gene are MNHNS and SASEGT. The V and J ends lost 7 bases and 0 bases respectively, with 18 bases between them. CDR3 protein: CASTRGSLGSNYGYTF. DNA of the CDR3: TGTGCCAGCACTCGCGGCTCCTTGGGCTCTAACTATGGCTACACCTTC.

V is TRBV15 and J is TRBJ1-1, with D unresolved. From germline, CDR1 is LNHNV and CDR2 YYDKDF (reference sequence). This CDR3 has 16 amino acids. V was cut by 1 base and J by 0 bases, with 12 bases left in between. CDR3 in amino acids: CATSRGVSDLNTEAFF. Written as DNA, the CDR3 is TGTGCCACCAGCAGAGGAGTGAGCGACTTGAACACTGAAGCTTTCTTT.

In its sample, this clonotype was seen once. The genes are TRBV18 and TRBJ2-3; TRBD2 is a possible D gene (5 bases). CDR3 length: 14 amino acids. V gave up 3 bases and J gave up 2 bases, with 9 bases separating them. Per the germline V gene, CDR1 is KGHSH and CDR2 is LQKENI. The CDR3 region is CASSPRANTDTQYF. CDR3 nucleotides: TGTGCCAGCTCACCGAGGGCGAACACAGATACGCAGTATTTT. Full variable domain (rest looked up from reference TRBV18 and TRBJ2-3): NAGVMQNPRHLVRRRGQEARLRCSPMKGHSHVYWYRQLPEEGLKFMVYLQKENIIDESGMPKERFSAEFPKEGPSILRIQQVVRGDSAAYFCASSPRANTDTQYFGPGTRLTVL.

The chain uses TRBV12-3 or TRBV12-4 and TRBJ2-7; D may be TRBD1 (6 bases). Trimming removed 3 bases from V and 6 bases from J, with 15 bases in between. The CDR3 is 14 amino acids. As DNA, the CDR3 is TGTGCCAGCAGTTTGATTGGGGGCCCCACCGAGCAGTACTTC. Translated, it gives CASSLIGGPTEQYF.

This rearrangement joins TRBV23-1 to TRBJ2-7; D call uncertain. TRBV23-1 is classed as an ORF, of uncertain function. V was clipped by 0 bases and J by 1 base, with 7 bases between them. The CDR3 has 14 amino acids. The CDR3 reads CASSQSAASYEQYV. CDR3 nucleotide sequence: TGCGCCAGCAGTCAATCTGCAGCGTCCTACGAGCAGTACGTC.

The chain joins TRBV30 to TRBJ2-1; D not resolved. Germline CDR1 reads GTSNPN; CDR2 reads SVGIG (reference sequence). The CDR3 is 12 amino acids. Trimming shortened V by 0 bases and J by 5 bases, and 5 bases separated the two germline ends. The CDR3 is CAWSVGHNEQFF. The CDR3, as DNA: TGTGCCTGGAGTGTAGGGCACAATGAGCAGTTCTTC.

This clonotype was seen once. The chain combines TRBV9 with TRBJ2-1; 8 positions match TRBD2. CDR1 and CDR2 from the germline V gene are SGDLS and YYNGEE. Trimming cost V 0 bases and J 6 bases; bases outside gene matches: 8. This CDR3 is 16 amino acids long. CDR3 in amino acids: CASSVARAGGRNEQFF. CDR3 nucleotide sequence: TGTGCCAGCAGCGTAGCTAGGGCGGGGGGACGCAATGAGCAGTTCTTC. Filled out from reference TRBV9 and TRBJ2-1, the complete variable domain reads DSGVTQTPKHLITATGQRVTLRCSPRSGDLSVYWYQQSLDQGLQFLIQYYNGEERAKGNILERFSAQQFPDLHSELNLSSLELGDSALYFCASSVARAGGRNEQFFGPGTRLTVL.

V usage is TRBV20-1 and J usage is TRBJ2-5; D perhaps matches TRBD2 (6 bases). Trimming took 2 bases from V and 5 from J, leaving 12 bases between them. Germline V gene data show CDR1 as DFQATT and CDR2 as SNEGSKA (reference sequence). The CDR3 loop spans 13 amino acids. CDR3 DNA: TGCAGTGCTAGACACTCTCTAGCGGAGACCCAGTACTTC. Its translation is CSARHSLAETQYF.

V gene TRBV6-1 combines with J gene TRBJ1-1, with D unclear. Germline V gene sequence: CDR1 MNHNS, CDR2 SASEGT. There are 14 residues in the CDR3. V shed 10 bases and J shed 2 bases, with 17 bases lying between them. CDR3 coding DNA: TGTGCCACCTACACATCGATCTCAAACACTGAAGCTTTCTTT. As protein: CATYTSISNTEAFF.

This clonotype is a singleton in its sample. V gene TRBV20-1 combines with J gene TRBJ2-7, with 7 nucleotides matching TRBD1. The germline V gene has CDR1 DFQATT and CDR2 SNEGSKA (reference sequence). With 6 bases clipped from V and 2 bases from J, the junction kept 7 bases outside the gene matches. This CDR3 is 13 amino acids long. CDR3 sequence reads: CSALTGDTYEQYF. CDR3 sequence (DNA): TGCAGTGCCCTTACAGGGGACACCTACGAGCAGTACTTC.

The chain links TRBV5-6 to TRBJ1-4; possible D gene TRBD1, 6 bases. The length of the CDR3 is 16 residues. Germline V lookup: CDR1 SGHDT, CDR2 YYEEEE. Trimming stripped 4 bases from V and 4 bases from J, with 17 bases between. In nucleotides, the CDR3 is TGTGCCAGCAGCGTAACAGGGCCTCCGGGTAATGAAAAACTGTTTTTT. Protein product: CASSVTGPPGNEKLFF.

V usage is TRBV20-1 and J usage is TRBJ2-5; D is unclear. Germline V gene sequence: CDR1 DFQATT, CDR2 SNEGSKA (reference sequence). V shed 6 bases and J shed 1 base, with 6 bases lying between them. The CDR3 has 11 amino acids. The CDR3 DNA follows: TGCAGTGCCTCCAGCCAAGAGACCCAGTACTTC. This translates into CSASSQETQYF.

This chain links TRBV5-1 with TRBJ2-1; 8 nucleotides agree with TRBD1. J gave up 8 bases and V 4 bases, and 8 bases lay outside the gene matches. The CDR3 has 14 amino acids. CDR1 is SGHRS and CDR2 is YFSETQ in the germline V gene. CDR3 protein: CASSLDRVEYEQFF. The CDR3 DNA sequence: TGCGCCAGCAGCCTGGACAGGGTGGAGTATGAGCAGTTCTTC.

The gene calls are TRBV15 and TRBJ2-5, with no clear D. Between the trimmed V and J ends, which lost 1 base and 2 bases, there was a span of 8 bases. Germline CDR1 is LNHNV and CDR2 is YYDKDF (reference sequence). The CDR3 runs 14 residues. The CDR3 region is CATSRVVGQETQYF. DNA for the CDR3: TGTGCCACCAGCAGAGTCGTGGGTCAAGAGACCCAGTACTTC.